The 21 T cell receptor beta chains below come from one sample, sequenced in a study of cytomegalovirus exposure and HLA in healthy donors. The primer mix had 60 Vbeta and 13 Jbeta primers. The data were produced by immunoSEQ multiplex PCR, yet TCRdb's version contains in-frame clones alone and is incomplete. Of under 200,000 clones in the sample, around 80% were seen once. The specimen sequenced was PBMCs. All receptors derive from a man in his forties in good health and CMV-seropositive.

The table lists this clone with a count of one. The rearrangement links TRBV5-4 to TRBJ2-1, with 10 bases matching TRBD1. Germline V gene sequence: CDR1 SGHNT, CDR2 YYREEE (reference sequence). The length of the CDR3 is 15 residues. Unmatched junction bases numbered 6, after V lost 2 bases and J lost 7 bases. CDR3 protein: CASSFRQGAGNEQFF. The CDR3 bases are TGTGCCAGCAGCTTCAGACAGGGGGCGGGAAATGAGCAGTTCTTC.

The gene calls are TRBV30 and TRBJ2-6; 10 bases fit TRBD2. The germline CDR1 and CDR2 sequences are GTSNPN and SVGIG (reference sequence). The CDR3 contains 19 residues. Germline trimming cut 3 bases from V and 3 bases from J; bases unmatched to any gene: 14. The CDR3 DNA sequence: TGTGCCTGGAGGGCAAAAGCGGGAGCGGGAGGGAGTGGGGCCAACGTCCTGACTTTC. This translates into CAWRAKAGAGGSGANVLTF.

This chain's CDR3 is CASSQDLQGEAFF. CDR3 in DNA: TGTGCCAGCAGCCAAGATCTCCAGGGTGAAGCTTTCTTT. The rearrangement joins TRBV14 to TRBJ1-1; weak D call: TRBD1 (5 bases). Looked up from germline, CDR1 is SGHDN and CDR2 is FVKESK. Trimming removed 0 bases at V and 7 bases at J, with 9 bases between. CDR3 length: 13 residues.

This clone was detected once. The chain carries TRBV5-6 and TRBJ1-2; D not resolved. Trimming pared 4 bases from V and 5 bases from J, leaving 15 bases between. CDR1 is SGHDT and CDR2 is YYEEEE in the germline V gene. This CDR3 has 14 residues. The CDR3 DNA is TGTGCCAGCAGCCCCGGTGGGTTCGGGTATGGCTACACCTTC. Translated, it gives CASSPGGFGYGYTF.

Here the CDR3 reads CASSQGNRDYNEQFF. CDR3 in DNA: TGCGCCAGCAGCCAAGGGAATCGGGACTACAATGAGCAGTTCTTC. The V gene is TRBV4-3, the J gene TRBJ2-1; D is perhaps TRBD2 (5 bases). CDR3 length: 15 residues. Trimming shortened V by 1 base and J by 3 bases, and 10 bases separated the two germline ends. CDR1 LGHNA and CDR2 YSLEER come from the germline V gene.

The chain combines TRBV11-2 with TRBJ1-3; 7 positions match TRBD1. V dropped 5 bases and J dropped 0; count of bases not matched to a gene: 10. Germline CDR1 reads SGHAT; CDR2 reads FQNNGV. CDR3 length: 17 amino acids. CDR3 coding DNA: TGTGCCAGCAGCCCGACAGGGCTGGGTGTCTCTGGAAACACCATATATTTT. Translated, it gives CASSPTGLGVSGNTIYF.

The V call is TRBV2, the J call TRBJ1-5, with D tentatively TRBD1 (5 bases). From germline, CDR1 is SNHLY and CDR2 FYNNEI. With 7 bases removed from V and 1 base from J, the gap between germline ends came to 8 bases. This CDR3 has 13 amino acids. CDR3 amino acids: CASKGKSNQPQHF. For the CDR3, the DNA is TGTGCCAGCAAGGGGAAGAGCAATCAGCCCCAGCATTTT.

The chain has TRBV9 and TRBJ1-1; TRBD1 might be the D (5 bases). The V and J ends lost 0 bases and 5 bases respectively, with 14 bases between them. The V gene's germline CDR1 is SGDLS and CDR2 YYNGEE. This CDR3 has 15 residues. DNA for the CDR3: TGTGCCAGCAGCGTAGTGGAGGGATGGGGGACTGAAGCTTTCTTT. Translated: CASSVVEGWGTEAFF.

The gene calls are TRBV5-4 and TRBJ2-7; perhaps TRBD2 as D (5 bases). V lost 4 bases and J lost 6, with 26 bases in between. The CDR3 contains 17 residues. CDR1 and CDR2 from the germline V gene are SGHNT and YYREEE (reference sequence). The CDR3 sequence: CASSPTLLSGSPSEQYF. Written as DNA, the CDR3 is TGTGCCAGCAGCCCGACCCTCTTATCGGGGTCTCCGAGCGAGCAGTACTTC.

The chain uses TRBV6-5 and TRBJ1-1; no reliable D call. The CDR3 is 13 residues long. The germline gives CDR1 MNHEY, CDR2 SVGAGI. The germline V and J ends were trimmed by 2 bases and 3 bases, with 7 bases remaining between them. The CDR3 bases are TGTGCCAGCAGTTACACGCCGGACACTGAAGCTTTCTTT. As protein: CASSYTPDTEAFF.

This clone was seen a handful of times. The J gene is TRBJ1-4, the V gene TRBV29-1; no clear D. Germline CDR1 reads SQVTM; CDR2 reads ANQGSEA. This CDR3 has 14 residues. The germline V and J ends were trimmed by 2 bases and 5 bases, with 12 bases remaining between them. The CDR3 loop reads CSVESPEENEKLFF. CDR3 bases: TGCAGCGTTGAATCCCCGGAGGAAAATGAAAAACTGTTTTTT.

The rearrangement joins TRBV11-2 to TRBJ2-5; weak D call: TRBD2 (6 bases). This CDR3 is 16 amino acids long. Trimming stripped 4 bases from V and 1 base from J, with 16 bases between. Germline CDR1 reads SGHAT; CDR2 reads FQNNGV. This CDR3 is CASSSWTLASQETQYF. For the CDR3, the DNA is TGTGCCAGCAGCTCGTGGACCCTAGCGTCCCAAGAGACCCAGTACTTC.

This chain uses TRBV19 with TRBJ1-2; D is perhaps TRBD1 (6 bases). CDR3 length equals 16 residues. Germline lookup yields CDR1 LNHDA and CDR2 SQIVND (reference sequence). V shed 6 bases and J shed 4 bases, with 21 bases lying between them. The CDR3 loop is CASSQGGSGFTYGYTF. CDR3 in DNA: TGTGCCAGTAGCCAAGGGGGTTCGGGATTTACCTATGGCTACACCTTC.

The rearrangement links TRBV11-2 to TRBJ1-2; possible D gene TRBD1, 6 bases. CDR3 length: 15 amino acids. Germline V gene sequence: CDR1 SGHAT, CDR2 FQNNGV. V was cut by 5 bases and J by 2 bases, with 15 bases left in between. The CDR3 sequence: CASSPQGTLNYGYTF. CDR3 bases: TGTGCCAGCAGCCCACAGGGAACCCTAAACTATGGCTACACCTTC.

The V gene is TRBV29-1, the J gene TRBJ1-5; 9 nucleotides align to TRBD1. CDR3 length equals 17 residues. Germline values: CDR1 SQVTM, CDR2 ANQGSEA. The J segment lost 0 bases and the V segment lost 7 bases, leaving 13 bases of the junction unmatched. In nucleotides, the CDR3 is TGCAGCGACGGACCGGGACAGGGATTATCTAGCAATCAGCCCCAGCATTTT. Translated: CSDGPGQGLSSNQPQHF.

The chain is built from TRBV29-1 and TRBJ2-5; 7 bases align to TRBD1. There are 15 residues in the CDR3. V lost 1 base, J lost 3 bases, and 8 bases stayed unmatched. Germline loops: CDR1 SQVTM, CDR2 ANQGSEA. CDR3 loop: CSVEVFTGAKETQYF. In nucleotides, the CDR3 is TGCAGCGTTGAAGTTTTTACAGGGGCGAAAGAGACCCAGTACTTC. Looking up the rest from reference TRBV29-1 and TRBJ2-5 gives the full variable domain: SAVISQKPSRDICQRGTSLTIQCQVDSQVTMMFWYRQQPGQSLTLIATANQGSEATYESGFVIDKFPISRPNLTFSTLTVSNMSPEDSSIYLCSVEVFTGAKETQYFGPGTRLLVL.

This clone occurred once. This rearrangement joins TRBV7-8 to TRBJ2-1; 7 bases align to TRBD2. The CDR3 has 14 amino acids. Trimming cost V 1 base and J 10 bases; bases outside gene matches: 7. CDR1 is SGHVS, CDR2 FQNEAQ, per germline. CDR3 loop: CASSLVAGVREQFF. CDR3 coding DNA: TGTGCCAGCAGCTTAGTCGCGGGAGTGCGAGAGCAGTTCTTC. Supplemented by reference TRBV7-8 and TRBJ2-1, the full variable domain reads GAGVSQSPRYKVAKRGQDVALRCDPISGHVSLFWYQQALGQGPEFLTYFQNEAQLDKSGLPSDRFFAERPEGSVSTLKIQRTQQEDSAVYLCASSLVAGVREQFFGPGTRLTVL.

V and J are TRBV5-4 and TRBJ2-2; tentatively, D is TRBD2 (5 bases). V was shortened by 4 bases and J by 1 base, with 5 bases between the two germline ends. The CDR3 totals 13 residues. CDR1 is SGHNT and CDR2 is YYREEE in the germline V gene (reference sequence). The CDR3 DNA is TGTGCCAGCAGCCGGGGGAACACCGGGGAGCTGTTTTTT. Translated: CASSRGNTGELFF.

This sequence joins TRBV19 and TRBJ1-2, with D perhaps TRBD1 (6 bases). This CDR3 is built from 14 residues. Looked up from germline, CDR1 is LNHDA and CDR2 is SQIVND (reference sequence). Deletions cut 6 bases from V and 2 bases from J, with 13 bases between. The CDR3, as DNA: TGTGCCAGTAGGGTTGCCGGACAGAACTATGGCTACACCTTC. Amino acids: CASRVAGQNYGYTF. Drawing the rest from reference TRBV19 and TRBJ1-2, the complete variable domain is DGGITQSPKYLFRKEGQNVTLSCEQNLNHDAMYWYRQDPGQGLRLIYYSQIVNDFQKGDIAEGYSVSREKKESFPLTVTSAQKNPTAFYLCASRVAGQNYGYTFGSGTRLTVV.

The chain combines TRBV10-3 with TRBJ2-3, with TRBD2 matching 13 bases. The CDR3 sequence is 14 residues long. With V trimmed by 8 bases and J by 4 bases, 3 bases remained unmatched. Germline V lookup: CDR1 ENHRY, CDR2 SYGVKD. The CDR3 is CAIGLAGVADTQYF. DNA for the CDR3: TGTGCCATCGGACTAGCGGGAGTGGCAGATACGCAGTATTTT.

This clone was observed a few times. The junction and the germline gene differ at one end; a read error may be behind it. The DNA for the CDR3 is TGTGCCAGCAGCCAAGCCGGGACTAGGGAGGACTTC. This sequence encodes CASSQAGTREDF. The chain carries TRBV11-2 and TRBJ2-7, with 8 nucleotides matching TRBD2. Germline CDR1 SGHAT, CDR2 FQNNGV. This CDR3 spans 12 amino acids.